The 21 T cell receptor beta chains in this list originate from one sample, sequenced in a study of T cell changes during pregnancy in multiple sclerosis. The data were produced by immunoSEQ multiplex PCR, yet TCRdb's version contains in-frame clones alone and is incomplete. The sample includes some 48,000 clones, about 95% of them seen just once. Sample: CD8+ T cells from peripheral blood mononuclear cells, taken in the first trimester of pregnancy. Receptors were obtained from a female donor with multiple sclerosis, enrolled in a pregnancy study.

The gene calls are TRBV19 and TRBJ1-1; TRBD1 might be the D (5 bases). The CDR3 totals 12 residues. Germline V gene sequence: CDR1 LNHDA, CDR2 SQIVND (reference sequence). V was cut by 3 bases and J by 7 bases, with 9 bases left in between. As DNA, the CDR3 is TGTGCCAGTAGTATTGGGGCCCGTGAAGCTTTCTTT. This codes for CASSIGAREAFF.

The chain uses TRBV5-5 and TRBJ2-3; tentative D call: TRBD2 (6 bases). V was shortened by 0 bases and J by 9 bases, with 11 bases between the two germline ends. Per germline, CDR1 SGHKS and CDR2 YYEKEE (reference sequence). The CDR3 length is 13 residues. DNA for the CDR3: TGTGCCAGCAGCTTGGGGGGGGAGACCACGCAGTATTTT. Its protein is CASSLGGETTQYF. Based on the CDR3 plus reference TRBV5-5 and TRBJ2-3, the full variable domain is DAGVTQSPTHLIKTRGQQVTLRCSPISGHKSVSWYQQVLGQGPQFIFQYYEKEERGRGNFPDRFSARQFPNYSSELNVNALLLGDSALYLCASSLGGETTQYFGPGTRLTVL.

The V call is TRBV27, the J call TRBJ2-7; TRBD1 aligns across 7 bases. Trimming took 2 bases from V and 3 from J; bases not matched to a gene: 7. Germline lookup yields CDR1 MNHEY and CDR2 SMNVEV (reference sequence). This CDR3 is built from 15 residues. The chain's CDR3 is CASSLRAGGFYEQYF. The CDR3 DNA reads TGTGCCAGCAGTTTAAGGGCAGGGGGTTTCTACGAGCAGTACTTC.

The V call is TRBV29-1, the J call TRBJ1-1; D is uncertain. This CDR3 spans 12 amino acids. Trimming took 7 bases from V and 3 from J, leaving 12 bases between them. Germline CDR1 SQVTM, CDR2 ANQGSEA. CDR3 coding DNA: TGCAGCGCCCCCTCAAGAGACACTGAAGCTTTCTTT. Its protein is CSAPSRDTEAFF. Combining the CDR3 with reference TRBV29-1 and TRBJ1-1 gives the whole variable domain SAVISQKPSRDICQRGTSLTIQCQVDSQVTMMFWYRQQPGQSLTLIATANQGSEATYESGFVIDKFPISRPNLTFSTLTVSNMSPEDSSIYLCSAPSRDTEAFFGQGTRLTVV.

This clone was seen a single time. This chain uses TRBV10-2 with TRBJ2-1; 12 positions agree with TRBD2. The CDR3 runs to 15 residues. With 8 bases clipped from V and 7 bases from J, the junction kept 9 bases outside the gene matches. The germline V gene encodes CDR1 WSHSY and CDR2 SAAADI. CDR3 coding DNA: TGCGCCAGCGGCCTGACTAGCGGGAGCTTTAATGAGCAGTTCTTC. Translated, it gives CASGLTSGSFNEQFF.

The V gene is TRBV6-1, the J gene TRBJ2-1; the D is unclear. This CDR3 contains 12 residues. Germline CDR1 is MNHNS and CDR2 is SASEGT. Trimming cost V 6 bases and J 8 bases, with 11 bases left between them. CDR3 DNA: TGTGCCAGCAGCCCCTATACCGATGAGCAGTTCTTC. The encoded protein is CASSPYTDEQFF.

The CDR3 nucleotides read TGTGCCAGCAGCTCTAGGACGGGGGGGAACACTGAAGCTTTCTTT. Amino acid sequence: CASSSRTGGNTEAFF. The rearrangement joins TRBV7-9 to TRBJ1-1; D may be TRBD1 (5 bases). V gave up 4 bases and J gave up 1 base, with 13 bases separating them. Per germline, CDR1 SEHNR and CDR2 FQNEAQ (reference sequence). The CDR3 extends over 15 amino acids.

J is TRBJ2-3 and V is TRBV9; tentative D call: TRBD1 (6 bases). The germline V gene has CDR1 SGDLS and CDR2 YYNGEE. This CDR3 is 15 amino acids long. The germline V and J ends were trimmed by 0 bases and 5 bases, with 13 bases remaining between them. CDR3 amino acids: CASSVEGGVVDTQYF. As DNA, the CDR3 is TGTGCCAGCAGCGTAGAAGGGGGAGTCGTAGATACGCAGTATTTT.

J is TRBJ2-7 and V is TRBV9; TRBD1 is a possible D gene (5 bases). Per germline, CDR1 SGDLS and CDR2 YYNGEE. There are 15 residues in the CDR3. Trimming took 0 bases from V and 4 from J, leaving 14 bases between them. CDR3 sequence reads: CASSVGDSPSYEQYF. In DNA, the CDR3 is TGTGCCAGCAGCGTAGGAGACAGTCCCTCTTACGAGCAGTACTTC.

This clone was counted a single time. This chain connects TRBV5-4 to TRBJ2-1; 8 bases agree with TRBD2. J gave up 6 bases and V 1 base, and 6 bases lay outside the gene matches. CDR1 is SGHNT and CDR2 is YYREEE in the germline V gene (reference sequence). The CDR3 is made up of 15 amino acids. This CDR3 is CASSLLAGGTNEQFF. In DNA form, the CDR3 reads TGTGCCAGCAGCTTGTTGGCGGGAGGTACCAATGAGCAGTTCTTC.

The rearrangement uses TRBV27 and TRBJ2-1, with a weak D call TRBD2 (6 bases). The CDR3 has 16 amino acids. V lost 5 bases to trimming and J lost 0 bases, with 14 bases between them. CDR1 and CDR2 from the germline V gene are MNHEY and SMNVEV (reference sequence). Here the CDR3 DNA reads TGTGCCAGCAGTCCTAGCGCGGCTAGCTCCTACAATGAGCAGTTCTTC. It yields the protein CASSPSAASSYNEQFF.

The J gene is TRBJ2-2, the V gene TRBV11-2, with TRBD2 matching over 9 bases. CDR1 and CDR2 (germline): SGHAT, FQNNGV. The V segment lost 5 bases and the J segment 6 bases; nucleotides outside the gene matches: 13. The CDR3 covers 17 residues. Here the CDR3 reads CASSAAGGLLGPGELFF. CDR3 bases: TGTGCCAGCAGCGCTGCGGGAGGGCTACTAGGACCCGGGGAGCTGTTTTTT.

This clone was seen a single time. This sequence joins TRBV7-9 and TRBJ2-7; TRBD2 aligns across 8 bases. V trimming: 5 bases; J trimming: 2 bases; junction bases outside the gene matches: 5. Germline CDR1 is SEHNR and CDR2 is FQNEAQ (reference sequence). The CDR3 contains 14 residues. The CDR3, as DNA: TGTGCCAGCAGCCCCGGGGGGGGCCCCTACGAGCAGTACTTC. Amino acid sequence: CASSPGGGPYEQYF.

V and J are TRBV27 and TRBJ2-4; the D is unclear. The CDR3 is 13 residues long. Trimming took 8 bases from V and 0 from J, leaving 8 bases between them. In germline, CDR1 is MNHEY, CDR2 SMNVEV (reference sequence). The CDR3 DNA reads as TGTGCCAGCTCCTCCTCAGCCAAAAACATTCAGTACTTC. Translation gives CASSSSAKNIQYF.

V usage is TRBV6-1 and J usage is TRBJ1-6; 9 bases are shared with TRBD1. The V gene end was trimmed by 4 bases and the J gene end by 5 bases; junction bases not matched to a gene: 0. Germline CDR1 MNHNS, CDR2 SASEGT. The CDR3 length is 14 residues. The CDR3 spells CASSGTGDNSPLHF. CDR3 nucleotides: TGTGCCAGCAGTGGGACAGGGGATAATTCACCCCTCCACTTT.

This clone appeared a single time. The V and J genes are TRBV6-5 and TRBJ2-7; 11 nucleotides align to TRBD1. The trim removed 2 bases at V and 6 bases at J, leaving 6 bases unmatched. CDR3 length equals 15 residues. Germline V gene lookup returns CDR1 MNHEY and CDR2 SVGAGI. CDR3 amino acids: CASSYMRTGGSEQYF. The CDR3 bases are TGTGCCAGCAGTTACATGCGGACAGGGGGCTCCGAGCAGTACTTC.

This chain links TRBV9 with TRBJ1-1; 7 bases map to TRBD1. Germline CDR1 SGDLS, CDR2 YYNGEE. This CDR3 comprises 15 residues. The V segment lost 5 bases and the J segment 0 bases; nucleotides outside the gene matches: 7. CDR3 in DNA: TGTGCCAGCAGGGCAGACAGGGAGATGAACACTGAAGCTTTCTTT. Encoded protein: CASRADREMNTEAFF.

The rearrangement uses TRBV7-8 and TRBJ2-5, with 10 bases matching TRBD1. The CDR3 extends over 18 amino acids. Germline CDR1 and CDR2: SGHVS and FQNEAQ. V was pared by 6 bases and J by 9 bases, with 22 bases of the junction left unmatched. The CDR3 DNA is TGTGCCAGCAGTAGACCTAGTGACGGGACAGGGGCAAGTATGGCCCAGTACTTC. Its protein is CASSRPSDGTGASMAQYF. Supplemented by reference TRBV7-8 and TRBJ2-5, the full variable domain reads GAGVSQSPRYKVAKRGQDVALRCDPISGHVSLFWYQQALGQGPEFLTYFQNEAQLDKSGLPSDRFFAERPEGSVSTLKIQRTQQEDSAVYLCASSRPSDGTGASMAQYFGPGTRLLVL.

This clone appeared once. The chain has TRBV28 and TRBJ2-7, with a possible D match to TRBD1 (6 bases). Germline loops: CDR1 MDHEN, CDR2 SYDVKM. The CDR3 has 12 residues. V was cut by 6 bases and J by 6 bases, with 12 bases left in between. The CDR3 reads CASRPSGVEQYF. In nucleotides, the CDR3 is TGTGCCAGCAGACCATCAGGGGTCGAGCAGTACTTC. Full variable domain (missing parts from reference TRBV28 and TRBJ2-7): DVKVTQSSRYLVKRTGEKVFLECVQDMDHENMFWYRQDPGLGLRLIYFSYDVKMKEKGDIPEGYSVSREKKERFSLILESASTNQTSMYLCASRPSGVEQYFGPGTRLTVT.

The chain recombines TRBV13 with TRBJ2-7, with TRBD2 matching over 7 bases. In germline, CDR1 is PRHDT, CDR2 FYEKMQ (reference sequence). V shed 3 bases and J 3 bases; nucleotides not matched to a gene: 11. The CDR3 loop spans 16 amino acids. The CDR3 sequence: CASSFPRGSPDYEQYF. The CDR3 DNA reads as TGTGCCAGCAGCTTTCCTCGCGGGAGCCCGGACTACGAGCAGTACTTC.

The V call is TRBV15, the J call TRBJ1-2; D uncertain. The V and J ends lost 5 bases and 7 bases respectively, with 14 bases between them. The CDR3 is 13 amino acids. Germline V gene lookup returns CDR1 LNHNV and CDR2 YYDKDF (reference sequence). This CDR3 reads CATSGVRPGGYTF. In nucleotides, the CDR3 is TGTGCCACCAGCGGAGTTCGGCCGGGTGGCTACACCTTC.